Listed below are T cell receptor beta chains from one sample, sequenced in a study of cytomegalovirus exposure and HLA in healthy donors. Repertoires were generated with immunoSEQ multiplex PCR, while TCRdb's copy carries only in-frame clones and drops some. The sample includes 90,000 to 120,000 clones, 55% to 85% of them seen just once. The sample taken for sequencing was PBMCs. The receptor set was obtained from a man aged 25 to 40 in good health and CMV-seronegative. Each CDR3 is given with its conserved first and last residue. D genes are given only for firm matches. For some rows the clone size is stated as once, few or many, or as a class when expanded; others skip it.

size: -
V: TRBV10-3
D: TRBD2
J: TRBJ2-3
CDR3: CAIRSSGGVDTQYF
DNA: TGTGCCATCAGGAGTAGCGGGGGCGTAGATACGCAGTATTTT

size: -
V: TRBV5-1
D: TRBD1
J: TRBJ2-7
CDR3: CASSLHRGPGEQYF
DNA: TGCGCCAGCAGCTTACACAGGGGCCCCGGCGAGCAGTACTTC

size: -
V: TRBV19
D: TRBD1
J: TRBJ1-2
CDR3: CASSIEPGMAGGNGYTF
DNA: TGTGCCAGTAGTATAGAACCCGGAATGGCAGGGGGTAATGGCTACACCTTC

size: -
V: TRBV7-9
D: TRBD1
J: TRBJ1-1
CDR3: CASNQQGFDVTEAFF
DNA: TGTGCCAGCAACCAACAGGGGTTCGACGTCACTGAAGCTTTCTTT

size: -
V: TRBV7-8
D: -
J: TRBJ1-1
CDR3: CASSLAGARAEAFF
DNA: TGTGCCAGCAGCTTAGCGGGTGCGCGGGCTGAAGCTTTCTTT

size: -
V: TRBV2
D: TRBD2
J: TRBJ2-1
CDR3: CASSTLAGAYNEQFF
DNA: TGTGCCAGCAGTACACTAGCGGGGGCGTACAATGAGCAGTTCTTC

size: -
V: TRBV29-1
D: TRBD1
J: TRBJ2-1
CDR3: CSAWGQGTGSSYNEQFF
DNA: TGCAGCGCCTGGGGACAGGGAACGGGGAGCTCCTACAATGAGCAGTTCTTC

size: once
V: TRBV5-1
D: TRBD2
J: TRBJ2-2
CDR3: CASSLAGGPNTGELFF
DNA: TGCGCCAGCAGCTTGGCGGGAGGGCCCAACACCGGGGAGCTGTTTTTT

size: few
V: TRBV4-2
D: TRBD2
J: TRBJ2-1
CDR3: CASSTGTSGINEQFF
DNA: TGTGCCAGCAGCACAGGGACTAGCGGGATCAATGAGCAGTTCTTC

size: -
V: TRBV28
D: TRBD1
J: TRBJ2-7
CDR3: CATRDRLYYEQYF
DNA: TGTGCCACCAGGGACAGACTCTACTACGAGCAGTACTTC

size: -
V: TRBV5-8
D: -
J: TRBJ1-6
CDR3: CASRSGRGLYNSPLHF
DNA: TGTGCCAGCAGATCTGGCAGGGGCCTCTATAATTCACCCCTCCACTTT

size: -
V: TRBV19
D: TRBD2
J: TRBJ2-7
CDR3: CASAQRGADEQYF
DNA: TGTGCCAGTGCCCAGCGGGGAGCGGACGAGCAGTACTTC

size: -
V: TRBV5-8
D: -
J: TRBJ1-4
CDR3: CASPGSGEKLFF
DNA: TGTGCCAGCCCCGGGTCGGGAGAAAAACTGTTTTTT

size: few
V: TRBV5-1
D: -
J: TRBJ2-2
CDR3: CASSLGLQGANTGELFF
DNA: TGCGCCAGCAGCTTGGGCCTACAGGGAGCGAACACCGGGGAGCTGTTTTTT

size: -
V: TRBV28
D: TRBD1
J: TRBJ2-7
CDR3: CASSGGQGAQYEQYF
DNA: TGTGCCAGCAGTGGGGGACAGGGGGCCCAATACGAGCAGTACTTC

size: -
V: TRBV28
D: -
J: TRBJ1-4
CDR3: CASSFEETAFYEKLFF
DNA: TGTGCCAGCAGTTTTGAGGAGACAGCGTTTTATGAAAAACTGTTTTTT

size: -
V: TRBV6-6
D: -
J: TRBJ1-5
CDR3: CASSYSTSQAQHF
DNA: TGTGCCAGCAGTTACTCGACCTCCCAGGCCCAGCATTTT

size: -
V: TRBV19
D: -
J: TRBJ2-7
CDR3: CASSIASSQGIYEQYF
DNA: TGTGCCAGTAGTATTGCATCGTCCCAGGGAATTTACGAGCAGTACTTC

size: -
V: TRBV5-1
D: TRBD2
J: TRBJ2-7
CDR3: CASGTSGTYEQYF
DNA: TGCGCCAGCGGGACTAGCGGAACCTACGAGCAGTACTTC

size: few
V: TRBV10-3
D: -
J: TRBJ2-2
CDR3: CAIGTGSTGELFF
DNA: TGTGCCATCGGCACAGGTAGCACCGGGGAGCTGTTTTTT

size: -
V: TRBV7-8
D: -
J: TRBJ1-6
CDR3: CASSLAQGSVSPLHF
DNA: TGTGCCAGCAGCTTAGCCCAGGGCTCAGTTTCACCCCTCCACTTT

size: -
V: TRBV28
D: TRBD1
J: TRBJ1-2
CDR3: CASSLPRGRYTF
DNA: TGTGCCAGCAGCCTCCCCAGGGGGCGCTACACCTTC

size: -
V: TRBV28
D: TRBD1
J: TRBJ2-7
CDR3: CASSRLTGEQYF
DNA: TGTGCCAGCAGTCGCCTGACAGGGGAGCAGTACTTC

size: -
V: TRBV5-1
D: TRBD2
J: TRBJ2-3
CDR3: CASSEGTSSGTDTQYF
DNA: TGCGCCAGCAGCGAGGGGACTAGCAGCGGCACAGATACGCAGTATTTT

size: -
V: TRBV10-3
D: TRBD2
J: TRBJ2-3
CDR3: CAISAGSAGTSGTDTQYF
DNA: TGTGCCATCAGTGCAGGGTCAGCCGGGACTAGCGGCACAGATACGCAGTATTTT

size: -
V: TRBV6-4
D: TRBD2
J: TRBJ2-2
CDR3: CASSQTSGDTGELFF
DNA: TGTGCCAGCAGTCAGACTAGCGGAGACACCGGGGAGCTGTTTTTT

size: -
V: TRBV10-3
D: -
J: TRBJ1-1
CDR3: CASSGEGGDTEAFF
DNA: TGTGCCTCCTCCGGCGAAGGGGGGGACACTGAAGCTTTCTTT

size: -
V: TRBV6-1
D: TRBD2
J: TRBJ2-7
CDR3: CASSEQGGLAVSYEQYF
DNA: TGTGCCAGCAGTGAACAGGGCGGACTAGCGGTGAGCTACGAGCAGTACTTC

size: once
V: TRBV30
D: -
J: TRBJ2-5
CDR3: CAWRPLQETQYF
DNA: TGTGCCTGGAGGCCCCTACAAGAGACCCAGTACTTC

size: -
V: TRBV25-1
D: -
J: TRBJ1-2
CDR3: CASGEYTAADYGYTF
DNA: TGTGCCAGCGGTGAATATACGGCGGCAGACTATGGCTACACCTTC

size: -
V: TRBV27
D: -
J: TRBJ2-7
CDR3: CASSPEGRTYEQYF
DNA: TGTGCCAGCAGTCCCGAGGGTCGAACCTACGAGCAGTACTTC

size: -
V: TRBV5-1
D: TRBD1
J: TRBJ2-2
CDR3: CASSLGQGAGTGELFF
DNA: TGCGCCAGCAGCTTGGGACAGGGGGCCGGCACCGGGGAGCTGTTTTTT

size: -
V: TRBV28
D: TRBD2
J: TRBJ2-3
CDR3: CASSLSGANTDTQYF
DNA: TGTGCCAGCAGTCTAAGCGGGGCCAACACAGATACGCAGTATTTT

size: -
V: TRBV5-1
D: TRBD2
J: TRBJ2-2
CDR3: CASSLQVGDGASGGPAGELFF
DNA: TGCGCCAGCAGCTTGCAAGTTGGCGACGGGGCTAGCGGGGGGCCCGCCGGGGAGCTGTTTTTT

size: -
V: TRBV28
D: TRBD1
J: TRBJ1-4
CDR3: CASSSAPGTGTEKLFF
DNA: TGTGCCAGCAGTTCCGCCCCCGGGACAGGAACAGAAAAACTGTTTTTT

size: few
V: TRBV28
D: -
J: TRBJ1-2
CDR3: CASSPTSRDGSDYGYTF
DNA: TGTGCCAGCAGTCCGACAAGCCGCGATGGGTCTGACTATGGCTACACCTTC

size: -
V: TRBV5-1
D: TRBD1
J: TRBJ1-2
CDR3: CASSNDRGLNYGYTF
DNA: TGCGCCAGCAGCAATGACAGGGGGCTCAACTATGGCTACACCTTC

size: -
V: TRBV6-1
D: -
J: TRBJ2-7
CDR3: CASSLPAVEAYEQYF
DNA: TGTGCCAGCAGTTTACCGGCGGTCGAGGCCTACGAGCAGTACTTC

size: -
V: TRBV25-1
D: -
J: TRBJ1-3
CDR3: CASSDQGVSGNTIYF
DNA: TGTGCCAGCAGTGATCAGGGTGTTTCTGGAAACACCATATATTTT

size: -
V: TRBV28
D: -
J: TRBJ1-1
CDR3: CASSAGEAFF
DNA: TGTGCCAGCAGTGCAGGAGAAGCTTTCTTT

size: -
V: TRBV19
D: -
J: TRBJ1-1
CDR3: CASSTTGVNTEAFF
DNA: TGTGCCAGTAGTACGACAGGTGTGAACACTGAAGCTTTCTTT

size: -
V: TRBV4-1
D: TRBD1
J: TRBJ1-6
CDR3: CASSQGQGELVYNSPLHF
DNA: TGCGCCAGCAGCCAAGGACAGGGGGAATTAGTTTACAATTCACCCCTCCACTTT

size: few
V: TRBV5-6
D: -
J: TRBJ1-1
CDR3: CASSRGSANTEAFF
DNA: TGTGCCAGCAGTCGGGGGTCAGCGAACACTGAAGCTTTCTTT

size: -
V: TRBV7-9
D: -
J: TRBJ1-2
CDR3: CSSSPRTEDYTF
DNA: TGTTCCAGCAGCCCCCGGACAGAAGACTACACCTTC

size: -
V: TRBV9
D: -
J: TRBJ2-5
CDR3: CASSVGGQTETQYF
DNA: TGTGCCAGCAGCGTAGGGGGACAAACAGAGACCCAGTACTTC

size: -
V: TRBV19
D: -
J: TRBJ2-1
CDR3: CASSIGRATEQFF
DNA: TGTGCCAGTAGTATAGGGAGAGCGACTGAGCAGTTCTTC

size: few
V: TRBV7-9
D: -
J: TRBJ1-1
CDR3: CASSLRDITEAFF
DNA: TGTGCCAGCAGTCTCCGGGACATCACTGAAGCTTTCTTT

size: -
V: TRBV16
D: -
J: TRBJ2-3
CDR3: CASSIGLSADTQYF
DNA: TGTGCCAGCAGCATCGGACTAAGCGCAGATACGCAGTATTTT

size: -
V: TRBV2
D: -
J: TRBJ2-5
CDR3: CASSFLTQYF
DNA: TGTGCCAGCAGTTTCCTGACCCAGTACTTC

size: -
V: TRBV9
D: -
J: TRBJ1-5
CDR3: CASSVDADQPQHF
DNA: TGTGCCAGCAGCGTAGATGCGGATCAGCCCCAGCATTTT

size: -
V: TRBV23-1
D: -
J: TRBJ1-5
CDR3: CASRIGGGYGNQPQHF
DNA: TGCGCCAGCAGAATAGGGGGGGGATATGGCAATCAGCCCCAGCATTTT

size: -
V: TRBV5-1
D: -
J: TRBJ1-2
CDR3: CASRAGVGYGYTF
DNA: TGCGCCAGCAGGGCAGGGGTGGGCTATGGCTACACCTTC

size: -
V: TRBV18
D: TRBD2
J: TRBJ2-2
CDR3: CASSPGGVNTGELFF
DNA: TGTGCCAGCTCACCCGGGGGGGTGAACACCGGGGAGCTGTTTTTT

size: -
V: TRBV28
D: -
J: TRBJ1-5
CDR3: CARDNYNQPQHF
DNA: TGTGCCAGGGACAACTACAATCAGCCCCAGCATTTT

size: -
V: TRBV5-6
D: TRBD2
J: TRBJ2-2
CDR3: CASSSGGGTNTGELFF
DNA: TGTGCCAGCAGCTCCGGGGGGGGAACGAACACCGGGGAGCTGTTTTTT